This note documents a single T cell receptor beta chain sequence. Antigen unknown. Depth targeted 1 in 200,000 to 1 in 1 million T cells, averaging 10x coverage per clonotype. Only in-frame clones appear in the TCRdb table, and some are missing; sequencing was by immunoSEQ multiplex PCR. The sample holds roughly 330,000 clones, over 55% seen once. Trimming removed 8 bases at V and 3 bases at J, with 13 bases between. CDR3 length: 13 residues. Germline V gives CDR1 MGHDK, CDR2 SYGVNS. This entry comes from a study of cytotoxic CD8 clonotypes in ibrutinib-treated CLL. Across the study: Enrolment comprised around 11 relapsed/refractory and over 14 treatment-naive patients; approximately 18 were IGHV unmutated. After median roughly 68 months, approximately 14 stayed in remission, about 12 progressed; responses about 25 partial, 2 complete.

Study results and caveats: Against age-matched healthy donors, baseline clonality ran higher and tracked circulating CD8+ T-cell counts.

J is TRBJ1-2 and V is TRBV25-1; maybe TRBD1 (5 bases). The receptor was isolated from a human donor with chronic lymphocytic leukemia. The specimen comprised PBMCs, sampled after 36 months of ibrutinib treatment. CDR3 sequence (DNA): TGTGCCAGCGCAGGGCGATGGTACTATGGCTACACCTTC. Protein product: CASAGRWYYGYTF.